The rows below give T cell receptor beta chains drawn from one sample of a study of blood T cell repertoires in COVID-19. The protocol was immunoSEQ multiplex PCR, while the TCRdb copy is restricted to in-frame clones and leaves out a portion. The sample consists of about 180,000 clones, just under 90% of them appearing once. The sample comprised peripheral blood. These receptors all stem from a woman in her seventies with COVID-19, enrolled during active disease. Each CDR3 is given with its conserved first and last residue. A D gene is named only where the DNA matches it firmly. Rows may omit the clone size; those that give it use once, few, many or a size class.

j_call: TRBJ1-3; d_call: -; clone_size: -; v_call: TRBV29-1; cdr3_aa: CSVTWTRGPGNTIYF; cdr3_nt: TGCAGCGTTACCTGGACCCGGGGTCCCGGAAACACCATATATTTT
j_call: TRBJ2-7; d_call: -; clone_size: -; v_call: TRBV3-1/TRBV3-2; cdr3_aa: CASSQERDDGLPYYEQYF; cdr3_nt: TGTGCCAGCAGCCAAGAACGGGATGATGGGCTTCCTTACTACGAGCAGTACTTC
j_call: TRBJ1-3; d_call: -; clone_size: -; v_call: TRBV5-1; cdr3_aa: CASSLEGAPGNTIYF; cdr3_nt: TGCGCCAGCAGCTTGGAAGGGGCGCCCGGAAACACCATATATTTT
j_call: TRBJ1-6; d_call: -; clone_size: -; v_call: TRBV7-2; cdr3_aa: CASSPDTNSPLHF; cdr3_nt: TGTGCCAGCAGCCCCGACACGAATTCACCCCTCCACTTT
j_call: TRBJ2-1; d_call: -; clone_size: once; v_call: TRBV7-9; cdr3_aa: CASSFREPPYNEQFF; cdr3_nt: TGTGCCAGCAGTTTTCGGGAGCCCCCTTACAATGAGCAGTTCTTC
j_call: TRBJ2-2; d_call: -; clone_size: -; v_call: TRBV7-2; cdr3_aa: CASSPYGGELFF; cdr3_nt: TGTGCCAGCAGCCCCTACGGCGGGGAGCTGTTTTTT
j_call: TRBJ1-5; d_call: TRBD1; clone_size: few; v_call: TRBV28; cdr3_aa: CASSLQGQPQHF; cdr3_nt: TGTGCCAGCAGTCTACAGGGGCAGCCCCAGCATTTT
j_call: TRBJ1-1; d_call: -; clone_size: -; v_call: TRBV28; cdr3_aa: CASSLWSTEAFF; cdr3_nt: TGTGCCAGCAGTTTATGGAGCACTGAAGCTTTCTTT
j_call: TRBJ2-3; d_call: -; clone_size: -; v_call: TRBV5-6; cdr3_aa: CASSFSPDTQYF; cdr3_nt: TGTGCCAGCAGCTTTAGTCCAGATACGCAGTATTTT
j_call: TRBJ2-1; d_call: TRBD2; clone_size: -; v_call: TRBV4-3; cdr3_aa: CASSQDRGLAYNEQFF; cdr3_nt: TGCGCCAGCAGCCAAGATAGGGGACTAGCGTACAATGAGCAGTTCTTC
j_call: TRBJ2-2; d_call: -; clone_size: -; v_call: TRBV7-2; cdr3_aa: CASSLITEHTGELFF; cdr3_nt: TGTGCCAGCAGCTTAATAACAGAACATACCGGGGAGCTGTTTTTT
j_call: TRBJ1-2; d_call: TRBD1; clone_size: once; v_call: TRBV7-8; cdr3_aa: CASSLAGQGIGGYTF; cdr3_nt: TGTGCCAGCAGCTTAGCGGGACAGGGTATCGGTGGCTACACCTTC
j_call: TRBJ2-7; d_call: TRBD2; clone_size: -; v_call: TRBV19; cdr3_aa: CASSISASGFYEQYF; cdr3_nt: TGTGCCAGTAGTATATCGGCTAGCGGGTTCTACGAGCAGTACTTC
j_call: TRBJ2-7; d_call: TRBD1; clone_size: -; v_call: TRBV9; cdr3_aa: CASSSRDSIFHEQYF; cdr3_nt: TGTGCCAGCAGCTCCCGGGACAGCATTTTCCACGAGCAGTACTTC
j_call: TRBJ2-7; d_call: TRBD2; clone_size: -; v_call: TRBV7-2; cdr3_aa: CASSLGLAEIYEQYF; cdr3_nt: TGTGCCAGCAGCTTAGGCCTAGCGGAGATCTACGAGCAGTACTTC
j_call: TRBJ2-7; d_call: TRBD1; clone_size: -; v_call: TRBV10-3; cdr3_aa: CAISESTWQGVYEQYF; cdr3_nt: TGTGCCATCAGTGAGTCGACGTGGCAGGGGGTCTACGAGCAGTACTTC
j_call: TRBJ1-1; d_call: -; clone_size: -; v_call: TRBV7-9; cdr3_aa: CASSPLTDRMNTEAFF; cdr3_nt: TGTGCCAGCAGCCCCCTTACGGACAGAATGAACACTGAAGCTTTCTTT
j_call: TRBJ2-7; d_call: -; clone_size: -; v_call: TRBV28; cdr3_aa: CASSPQDTLYQYF; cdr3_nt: TGTGCCAGCAGTCCTCAAGACACGCTGTACCAGTACTTC
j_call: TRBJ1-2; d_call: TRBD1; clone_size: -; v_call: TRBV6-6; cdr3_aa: CASSERQGSYGYTF; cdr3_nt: TGTGCCAGCAGTGAGCGACAGGGCTCCTATGGCTACACCTTC
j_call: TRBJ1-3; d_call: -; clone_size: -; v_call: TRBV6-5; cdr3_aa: CASTVEAIGNTIYF; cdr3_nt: TGTGCCAGCACCGTAGAGGCCATTGGAAACACCATATATTTT
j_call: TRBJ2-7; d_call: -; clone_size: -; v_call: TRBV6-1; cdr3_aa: CASSDHPGEQYF; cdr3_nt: TGTGCCAGCAGTGATCATCCAGGCGAGCAGTACTTC
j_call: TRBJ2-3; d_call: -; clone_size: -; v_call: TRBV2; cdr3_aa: CASSEGAQAITDTQYF; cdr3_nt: TGTGCCAGCAGTGAAGGGGCGCAGGCCATCACAGATACGCAGTATTTT
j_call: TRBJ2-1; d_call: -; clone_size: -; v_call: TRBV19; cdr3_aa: CASSITFWGGEQFF; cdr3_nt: TGTGCCAGTAGTATTACTTTTTGGGGAGGTGAGCAGTTCTTC
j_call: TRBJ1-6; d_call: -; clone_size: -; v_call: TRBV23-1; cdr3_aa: CASSRGHKMPSPLHF; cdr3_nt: TGCGCCAGCAGTCGGGGGCACAAAATGCCATCACCCCTCCACTTT
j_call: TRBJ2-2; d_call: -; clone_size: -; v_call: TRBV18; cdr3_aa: CASSRGADTGELFF; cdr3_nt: TGTGCCAGCTCGAGAGGAGCTGACACCGGGGAGCTGTTTTTT
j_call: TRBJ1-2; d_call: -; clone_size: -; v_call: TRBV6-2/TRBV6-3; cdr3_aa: CASSYLQDYGYTF; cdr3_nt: TGTGCCAGCAGTTATTTACAGGATTATGGCTACACCTTC
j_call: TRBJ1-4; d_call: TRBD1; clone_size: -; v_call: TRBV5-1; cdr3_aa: CASSLASGTDNEKLFF; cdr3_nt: TGCGCCAGCAGCTTGGCCTCGGGGACAGATAATGAAAAACTGTTTTTT
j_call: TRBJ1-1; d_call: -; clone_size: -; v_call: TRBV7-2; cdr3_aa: CASSPTGSTEAFF; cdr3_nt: TGTGCCAGCAGCCCAACAGGGAGCACTGAAGCTTTCTTT
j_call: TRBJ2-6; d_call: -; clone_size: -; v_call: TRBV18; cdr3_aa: CASSPFRTSSVRGANVLTF; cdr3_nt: TGTGCCAGCTCACCATTTCGCACTAGCTCGGTCCGTGGGGCCAACGTCCTGACTTTC
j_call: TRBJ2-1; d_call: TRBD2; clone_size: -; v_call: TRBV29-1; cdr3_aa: CSVEGGLAGQSSYNEQFF; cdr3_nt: TGCAGCGTTGAAGGGGGACTAGCGGGTCAGAGCTCCTACAATGAGCAGTTCTTC
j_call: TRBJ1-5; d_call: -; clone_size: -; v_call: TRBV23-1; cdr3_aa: CASSQSSQSEQPQHF; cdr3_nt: TGCGCCAGCAGTCAATCGTCACAATCGGAGCAGCCCCAGCATTTT
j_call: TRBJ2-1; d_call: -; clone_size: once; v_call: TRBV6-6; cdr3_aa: CASSYPGGAPYNEQFF; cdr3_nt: TGTGCCAGCAGTTACCCTGGAGGCGCGCCCTACAATGAGCAGTTCTTC